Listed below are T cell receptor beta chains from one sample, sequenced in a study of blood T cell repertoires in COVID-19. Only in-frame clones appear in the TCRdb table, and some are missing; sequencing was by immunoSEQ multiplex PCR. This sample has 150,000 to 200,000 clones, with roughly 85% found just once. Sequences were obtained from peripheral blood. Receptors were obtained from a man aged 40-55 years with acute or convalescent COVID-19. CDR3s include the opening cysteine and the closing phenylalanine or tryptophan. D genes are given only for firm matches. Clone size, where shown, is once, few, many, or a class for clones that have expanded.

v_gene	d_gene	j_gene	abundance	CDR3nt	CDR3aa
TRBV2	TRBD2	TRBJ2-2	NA	TGTGCCAGCAGTGAAGCGGCTCCGCAGGCGGGGGGGCTCGCCGGGGAGCTGTTTTTT	CASSEAAPQAGGLAGELFF
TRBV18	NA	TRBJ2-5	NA	TGTGCCAGCTCCGACCAGGCCGAGACCCAGTACTTC	CASSDQAETQYF
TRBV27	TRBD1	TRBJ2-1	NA	TGTGCCAGCAGTTTTAACCTGGACAGGGGTTACTACAATGAGCAGTTCTTC	CASSFNLDRGYYNEQFF
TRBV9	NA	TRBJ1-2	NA	TGTGCCAGCACCCCGTCGGGGGGTAACTATGGCTACACCTTC	CASTPSGGNYGYTF
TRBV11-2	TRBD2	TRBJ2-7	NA	TGTGCCAGCAGCTCAGAGGCGGGGGGGCCTGTCTACGAGCAGTACTTC	CASSSEAGGPVYEQYF
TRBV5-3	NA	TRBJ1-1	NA	TGTGCCAGAAGCTCCCTAGGGAGGGGCGCAGGGAACACTGAAGCTTTCTTT	CARSSLGRGAGNTEAFF
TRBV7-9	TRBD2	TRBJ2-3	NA	TGTGCCAGCAGCTTCCCAGCGGGAGGGTCAGATACGCAGTATTTT	CASSFPAGGSDTQYF
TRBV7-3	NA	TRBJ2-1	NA	TGTGCCAGCAGCTTAGGCGGGGCACTAAACAATGAGCAGTTCTTC	CASSLGGALNNEQFF
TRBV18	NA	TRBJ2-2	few	TGTGCCAGCTCAATCTCCAACACCGGGGAGCTGTTTTTT	CASSISNTGELFF
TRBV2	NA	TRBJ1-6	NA	TGTGCCAGCAGTGAAGGGAGAGGTTCACCCCTCCACTTT	CASSEGRGSPLHF
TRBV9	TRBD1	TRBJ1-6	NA	TGTGCCAGCAGCGCCCTGGGACAGGGAGGCTCACCCCTCCACTTT	CASSALGQGGSPLHF